The clone carrying this TCR beta chain was picked up many times. This entry comes from a study of T-cell reconstitution after alpha-beta-depleted transplantation in children. Unique molecular identifiers were built into the TCRbeta library. TCRdb used MiXCR to reprocess the PCR reads, holding one entry per CDR3 protein. The table lists more than 250,000 distinct CDR3 sequences, nearly 10% of them singletons. Per germline, CDR1 SGHTA and CDR2 FQGNSA. V was pared by 2 bases and J by 3 bases, with 11 bases between. This CDR3 is 14 amino acids long. This receptor was obtained from a human donor who donated a stem cell graft to a child with SCID. V gene TRBV7-2 combines with J gene TRBJ2-7; tentatively, D is TRBD1 or TRBD2 (6 bases each). The sample here was PBMCs from the stem cell graft donor, taken from the stem cell graft. CDR3 loop: CASSLFGGLYEQYF. The CDR3 DNA follows: TGTGCCAGCAGCTTATTTGGGGGGCTCTACGAGCAGTACTTC.